This TCR beta chain was recorded in a study of T cells in Graves' hyperthyroidism and ophthalmopathy. Amplification of TCR beta CDR3 regions used RNA as the template. Initially, a first-round RT-PCR of the TCR CDR3 employed the HTBI primer set. TCRdb re-derived calls from the multiplex PCR reads in MiXCR, one entry per CDR3 protein. This table holds about 600,000 distinct CDR3 sequences, 16% found once. Trimming stripped 3 bases from V and 0 bases from J, with 11 bases between. CDR1 is GTSNPN and CDR2 is SVGIG in the germline V gene (reference sequence). The CDR3 runs 15 residues. The specimen was blood. The chain links TRBV30 to TRBJ2-2; D unresolved. This TCR derives from a woman in her forties with Graves' ophthalmopathy. Written as DNA, the CDR3 is TGTGCCTGGAGAGTGACGGCGCCGAACACCGGGGAGCTGTTTTTT. As protein: CAWRVTAPNTGELFF. Full variable domain (outside the CDR3, taken from reference TRBV30 and TRBJ2-2): SQTIHQWPATLVQPVGSPLSLECTVEGTSNPNLYWYRQAAGRGLQLLFYSVGIGQISSEVPQNLSASRPQDRQFILSSKKLLLSDSGFYLCAWRVTAPNTGELFFGEGSRLTVL.